This T cell receptor beta chain was identified in a study of cytomegalovirus exposure and HLA in healthy donors. About the research overall: From some 190 million T cells, an earlier analysis saw approximately 110 million unique TCR beta sequences.

Researchers ran the PCR with 60 Vbeta and 13 Jbeta primers. Clones were read by immunoSEQ multiplex PCR, and TCRdb kept only the in-frame ones, dropping some. The repertoire holds tens of thousands of clones, with around three quarters as singletons. This TCR derives from a female donor in good health and CMV-seronegative. The sample consisted of PBMCs.

The CDR3 is CASSLSPQNVYTF. For the CDR3, the DNA is TGCGCCAGCAGCCTCAGTCCCCAAAACGTCTACACCTTC. This chain uses TRBV5-1 with TRBJ1-2; no firm D call. Trimming removed 4 bases at V and 10 bases at J, with 17 bases between. Germline V CDR1 and CDR2: SGHRS, YFSETQ. The CDR3 loop spans 13 amino acids.